These 21 T cell receptor beta chains share one sample of origin, sequenced in a study of beta chain features in type 1 diabetes. Expressed TCRB transcripts were sequenced after all isolated RNA was converted to cDNA. Profiling relied on immunoSEQ multiplex PCR, and the TCRdb table lists in-frame clones only, not all of them. This sample has about 240,000 clones, with 25% to 35% found just once. The sequenced sample was central memory CD4+ T cells from blood. Receptors were obtained from a man younger than 40 in good health.

In its sample, this clone was seen many times. The chain carries TRBV29-1 and TRBJ1-5, with TRBD1 identical over 8 bases. Trimming removed 5 bases from V and 7 bases from J; junction bases left unmatched: 10. The CDR3 totals 14 residues. Germline CDR1 reads SQVTM; CDR2 reads ANQGSEA. The CDR3 reads CSVSTGALHQPQHF. DNA of the CDR3: TGCAGCGTTTCGACAGGGGCCTTACACCAGCCCCAGCATTTT.

The chain is built from TRBV10-3 and TRBJ1-6, with 8 bases matching TRBD1. The junction had 7 bases not matched to a gene; V was cut back by 3 bases and J by 9 bases. There are 15 residues in the CDR3. Germline V gene lookup returns CDR1 ENHRY and CDR2 SYGVKD. CDR3 amino acids: CAISDHRGGRSPLHF. The CDR3 nucleotides read TGTGCCATCAGTGACCACAGGGGGGGTCGTTCACCCCTCCACTTT.

The chain joins TRBV7-2 to TRBJ2-3; the D call may be TRBD1 or TRBD2 (7 bases each). Trimming removed 5 bases at V and 3 bases at J, with 18 bases between. The CDR3 covers 16 residues. Germline CDR1 reads SGHTA; CDR2 reads FQGNSA. The CDR3 coding sequence is TGTGCCAGCAGCCTCCAGGGGGGGATTCCGACAGATACGCAGTATTTT. Its protein product is CASSLQGGIPTDTQYF.

The table lists this clone with a few counts. The chain joins TRBV5-4 to TRBJ1-1, with 10 positions matching TRBD1. The CDR3 totals 15 residues. The V segment lost 2 bases and the J segment 5 bases; nucleotides outside the gene matches: 6. Germline CDR1 and CDR2: SGHNT and YYREEE (reference sequence). This chain's CDR3 is CASSFLPGQGTEAFF. The DNA for the CDR3 is TGTGCCAGCAGCTTCTTACCGGGACAGGGGACTGAAGCTTTCTTT.

The rearrangement joins TRBV10-3 to TRBJ1-1; 7 positions match TRBD1. The ends lost 5 bases at V and 5 bases at J; junction bases unmatched: 5. Germline lookup yields CDR1 ENHRY and CDR2 SYGVKD. CDR3 length equals 13 residues. The CDR3 spells CAISKDRETEAFF. DNA of the CDR3: TGTGCCATCAGTAAAGACAGGGAGACTGAAGCTTTCTTT.

This clone was counted only a few times. V gene TRBV18 combines with J gene TRBJ1-2, with D perhaps matching TRBD1 (5 bases). The CDR3 sequence is 14 residues long. Germline lookup yields CDR1 KGHSH and CDR2 LQKENI. The ends were cut back, 6 bases at V and 2 bases at J, with 13 bases in the middle. The CDR3 reads CASSTDQGNYGYTF. The CDR3 nucleotides are TGTGCCAGCTCCACCGACCAGGGAAACTATGGCTACACCTTC.

This clone turned up a few times. This chain connects TRBV4-3 to TRBJ2-1; a weak D match, TRBD2 (6 bases). Trimming shortened V by 0 bases and J by 0 bases, and 15 bases separated the two germline ends. The CDR3 has 18 amino acids. The germline V gene encodes CDR1 LGHNA and CDR2 YSLEER. The CDR3 DNA reads TGCGCCAGCAGCCAAGAAGCTCTCGGGCGGGACTCCTACAATGAGCAGTTCTTC. Translated: CASSQEALGRDSYNEQFF.

This chain connects TRBV20-1 to TRBJ1-2; no clear D gene. Germline lookup yields CDR1 DFQATT and CDR2 SNEGSKA (reference sequence). Trimming took off 3 bases at V and 7 bases at J, with 0 bases between the two ends. The CDR3 extends over 8 amino acids. This CDR3 is CSASGYTF. The CDR3 region has the DNA TGCAGTGCTAGTGGCTACACCTTC.

In its sample, this clone was seen a few times. V is TRBV29-1 and J is TRBJ1-1; D is unclear. Trimming removed 7 bases at V and 0 bases at J, with 9 bases between. There are 12 residues in the CDR3. Germline values: CDR1 SQVTM, CDR2 ANQGSEA. The chain's CDR3 is CSARNVNTEAFF. The CDR3 DNA follows: TGCAGCGCCCGGAACGTGAACACTGAAGCTTTCTTT.

V usage is TRBV7-9 and J usage is TRBJ2-1, with D unclear. This CDR3 has 13 residues. Germline V gene sequence: CDR1 SEHNR, CDR2 FQNEAQ (reference sequence). Trimming pared 2 bases from V and 5 bases from J, leaving 7 bases between. The CDR3 loop reads CASSLFGDNEQFF. DNA for the CDR3: TGTGCCAGCAGCTTATTCGGAGACAATGAGCAGTTCTTC.

The chain uses TRBV11-2 and TRBJ1-2; 8 bases are shared with TRBD1. The V segment lost 5 bases and the J segment 6 bases; nucleotides outside the gene matches: 8. CDR3 length: 14 amino acids. Per germline, CDR1 SGHAT and CDR2 FQNNGV. The chain's CDR3 is CASSPGDRPNGYTF. The CDR3 DNA follows: TGTGCCAGCAGCCCAGGGGACAGGCCGAATGGCTACACCTTC.

V gene TRBV23-1 combines with J gene TRBJ2-1; 8 bases are shared with TRBD1. TRBV23-1 is treated as an ORF (open reading frame) with a function not yet certain. V gave up 4 bases and J gave up 4 bases; unmatched junction bases: 12. The CDR3 totals 17 residues. The CDR3 reads CASSLLPGTGHYNEQFF. CDR3 sequence (DNA): TGCGCCAGCAGTCTTTTACCCGGGACAGGCCATTACAATGAGCAGTTCTTC.

Concerning this clone itself: This may arise from a read error, as a much more abundant clone is one base away. The chain uses TRBV19 and TRBJ1-5; D gene uncertain. V was pared by 3 bases and J by 6 bases, with 9 bases between. The CDR3 extends over 13 amino acids. Germline V gene data show CDR1 as LNHDA and CDR2 as SQIVND (reference sequence). CDR3 region: CASSIKGGQPQHF. In nucleotides, the CDR3 is TGTGCCAGTAGTATTAAGGGTGGTCAGCCCCAGCATTTT. The full variable domain, completed using reference TRBV19 and TRBJ1-5, is DGGITQSPKYLFRKEGQNVTLSCEQNLNHDAMYWYRQDPGQGLRLIYYSQIVNDFQKGDIAEGYSVSREKKESFPLTVTSAQKNPTAFYLCASSIKGGQPQHFGDGTRLSIL.

As concerns this clone: Other DNA sequences in this specimen translate into the identical CDR3. The CDR3 DNA sequence: TGTGCCAGCTCACCCGACCGAAATCAGCCCCAGCATTTT. This gives the protein CASSPDRNQPQHF. V gene TRBV18 combines with J gene TRBJ1-5; no clear D. V lost 3 bases, J lost 4 bases, and 7 bases lay in between. The CDR3 is 13 residues long. Germline loops: CDR1 KGHSH, CDR2 LQKENI.

The rearrangement joins TRBV19 to TRBJ2-7, with D perhaps matching TRBD2 (5 bases). CDR3 length: 14 residues. V lost 5 bases and J 7 bases, leaving 18 bases between the germline ends. The germline V gene has CDR1 LNHDA and CDR2 SQIVND (reference sequence). CDR3: CASSSPDHSGEQYF. In DNA, the CDR3 is TGTGCCAGTAGTTCCCCCGATCACTCGGGGGAGCAGTACTTC.

V gene TRBV18 combines with J gene TRBJ2-5; D uncertain. CDR3 length equals 12 residues. The germline V and J ends were trimmed by 2 bases and 2 bases, with 3 bases remaining between them. Germline V lookup: CDR1 KGHSH, CDR2 LQKENI. CDR3 nucleotides: TGTGCCAGCTCACCAGAGCAAGAGACCCAGTACTTC. This encodes CASSPEQETQYF. Full variable domain (rest looked up from reference TRBV18 and TRBJ2-5): NAGVMQNPRHLVRRRGQEARLRCSPMKGHSHVYWYRQLPEEGLKFMVYLQKENIIDESGMPKERFSAEFPKEGPSILRIQQVVRGDSAAYFCASSPEQETQYFGPGTRLLVL.

The chain links TRBV5-1 to TRBJ2-5; no clear D gene. V was cut by 2 bases and J by 1 base, with 6 bases left in between. CDR1 and CDR2 (germline): SGHRS, YFSETQ. This CDR3 comprises 13 residues. CDR3 DNA: TGCGCCAGCAGCTTACCAGCCCAAGAGACCCAGTACTTC. The encoded protein is CASSLPAQETQYF.

This clone was seen a few times. This CDR3 is also generated by other DNA sequences in the sample. This sequence joins TRBV18 and TRBJ2-5, with TRBD2 matching over 7 bases. Trimming cost V 3 bases and J 2 bases; bases outside gene matches: 0. This CDR3 has 13 amino acids. Looked up from germline, CDR1 is KGHSH and CDR2 is LQKENI. Here the CDR3 reads CASSPGRQETQYF. For the CDR3, the DNA is TGTGCCAGCTCACCCGGGAGGCAAGAGACCCAGTACTTC.

The V and J genes are TRBV29-1 and TRBJ1-2; 7 bases line up with TRBD1. Germline loops: CDR1 SQVTM, CDR2 ANQGSEA. V dropped 7 bases and J dropped 2; count of bases not matched to a gene: 13. CDR3 length: 15 residues. The CDR3 spells CSASAAGGLNYGYTF. Here the CDR3 DNA reads TGCAGCGCCTCGGCCGCAGGGGGACTAAACTATGGCTACACCTTC.

This chain links TRBV18 with TRBJ2-5, with no clear D. The V gene's germline CDR1 is KGHSH and CDR2 LQKENI. V was clipped by 5 bases and J by 0 bases, with 4 bases between them. This CDR3 contains 12 residues. CDR3 region: CASSVYQETQYF. Here the CDR3 DNA reads TGTGCCAGCTCAGTGTACCAAGAGACCCAGTACTTC.

This clone was detected only a few times. The chain employs TRBV6-5 and TRBJ2-5; 9 bases fit TRBD1. Germline V gene sequence: CDR1 MNHEY, CDR2 SVGAGI. The trim removed 2 bases at V and 10 bases at J, leaving 5 bases unmatched. This CDR3 spans 13 amino acids. CDR3 region: CASSYPGTGIQYF. The DNA of the CDR3 is TGTGCCAGCAGTTACCCCGGGACAGGGATCCAGTACTTC.